These T cell receptor beta chains were read from a single sample in a study of beta chain features in type 1 diabetes. The table came from immunoSEQ multiplex PCR; TCRdb's copy has only in-frame clones and leaves some out. Among 120,000 to 150,000 clones, around 50% were seen once, and the ten largest hold approximately 0.4%. The sample was Tregs from blood. The receptors were gathered from a man aged 18 to 29 in good health. The CDR3 runs from the conserved cysteine through the conserved F or W. The D gene is left open where the match is weak. Expanded clones get a size class; other rows say once, few or many, or leave the size out.

clone_size j_call cdr3_length d_call v_call cdr3_nt cdr3_aa
- TRBJ2-7 15 - TRBV7-8 TGTGCCAGCAACTTAGATCCAGCGGGCCAGCACGAGCAGTACTTC CASNLDPAGQHEQYF
- TRBJ1-5 14 - TRBV19 TGTGCCAGTAGTATAGGGACAGTCTATCAGCCCCAGCATTTT CASSIGTVYQPQHF
- TRBJ2-2 14 - TRBV19 TGTGCCAGTAGGAACAGGGATAGGGCCGGGGAGCTGTTTTTT CASRNRDRAGELFF
- TRBJ1-3 15 - TRBV7-9 TGTGCCAGCAGCTTAGGAGCAGCGGGGGGAAACACCATATATTTT CASSLGAAGGNTIYF
once TRBJ2-1 15 TRBD2 TRBV28 TGTGCCAGCAGTTTGACTAGCGGGAGTATCAATGAGCAGTTCTTC CASSLTSGSINEQFF
- TRBJ2-3 15 - TRBV7-9 TGTGCCAGCAGCCGTATGGGACTTTCGACAGATACGCAGTATTTT CASSRMGLSTDTQYF
- TRBJ1-4 14 TRBD1 TRBV28 TGTGCCAGCAGTCTTGGACAGGGGGCCGGAAAACTGTTTTTT CASSLGQGAGKLFF
- TRBJ2-4 17 - TRBV27 TGTGCCAGCAGTTTAGGAACAGGCGCTCTAGCCAAAAACATTCAGTACTTC CASSLGTGALAKNIQYF
- TRBJ1-1 18 - TRBV7-7 TGTGCTAGCAGCTTTTCGGACCACGCCCAGGCGAGGGCCACTGAAGCTTTCTTT CASSFSDHAQARATEAFF
few TRBJ1-4 14 TRBD1 TRBV29-1 TGCAGCGTTGAAAACAGGGGAAGTAATGAAAAACTGTTTTTT CSVENRGSNEKLFF
- TRBJ2-1 15 TRBD2 TRBV29-1 TGCAGCGTGGATAGCGGGAGGGCCCTCTACAATGAGCAGTTCTTC CSVDSGRALYNEQFF
few TRBJ2-1 17 - TRBV18 TGTGCCAGCTCAACTTACACAGCAACTAGCTTTGGCAATGAGCAGTTCTTC CASSTYTATSFGNEQFF
few TRBJ2-6 17 - TRBV23-1 TGCGCCAGTACCACGAGAGGAGGCCCCTCTGGGGCCAACGTCCTGACTTTC CASTTRGGPSGANVLTF
few TRBJ2-7 14 TRBD2 TRBV7-2 TGTGCCAGCAGCCTTCTAGCGGGATCATACGAGCAGTACTTC CASSLLAGSYEQYF
- TRBJ2-7 15 - TRBV9 TGTGCCAGCAGGCCAGGACAGTGGAAGACCTACGAGCAGTACTTC CASRPGQWKTYEQYF
- TRBJ2-1 17 TRBD2 TRBV4-3 TGCGCCAGCAGCCAAGTAAGGACTAGCGGAGGACTTAATGAGCAGTTCTTC CASSQVRTSGGLNEQFF
few TRBJ1-2 17 TRBD1 TRBV19 TGTGCCAGTAGTATAGCCGCGACGGAGGGGGCGGTCTATGGCTACACCTTC CASSIAATEGAVYGYTF
once TRBJ2-2 15 - TRBV7-2 TGTGCCAGCAGCTTAGCACTAGCTCTCACCGGGGAGCTGTTTTTT CASSLALALTGELFF
- TRBJ2-7 14 TRBD2 TRBV6-6 TGTGCCAGCAGAGCGGGGGGGAGCTCCTACGAGCAGTACTTC CASRAGGSSYEQYF
few TRBJ2-2 15 - TRBV6-1 TGTGCCAGCAGTGTCTTATTCGGGGACACCGGGGAGCTGTTTTTT CASSVLFGDTGELFF
- TRBJ2-5 13 TRBD1 TRBV7-8 TGTGCCAGCAGCTCGGGACAGCAAGAGACCCAGTACTTC CASSSGQQETQYF
once TRBJ2-3 16 TRBD2 TRBV4-3 TGCGCCAGCAAGCGCACACTAGCGGGGTTTACAGATACGCAGTATTTT CASKRTLAGFTDTQYF
- TRBJ2-2 14 TRBD1 TRBV7-8 TGTGCCAGCAGCCGTGGACAGGGAGGAGGGGAGCTGTTTTTT CASSRGQGGGELFF
few TRBJ1-3 16 - TRBV7-2 TGTGCCAGCAGCTTTGCTATCCGAGGGTCTGGAAACACCATATATTTT CASSFAIRGSGNTIYF
- TRBJ2-3 17 TRBD1 TRBV6-1 TGTGCCAGCAGTGAAATCCGGACAGGGGCGAGAGCAGATACGCAGTATTTT CASSEIRTGARADTQYF
- TRBJ1-1 13 - TRBV28 TGTGCCAGCAGTTTATGGGAGAGGGCTGAAGCTTTCTTT CASSLWERAEAFF
- TRBJ1-5 12 - TRBV19 TGTGCCACCAGGGGTAGCAATCAGCCCCAGCATTTT CATRGSNQPQHF
few TRBJ2-1 16 TRBD1 TRBV18 TGTGCCAGCTCACCGACCCGGACAGGGAATAAGAATGAGCAGTTCTTC CASSPTRTGNKNEQFF
- TRBJ1-5 15 TRBD1 TRBV30 TGTGCCTGGAGTGGTGCAGGGGGCCTATCATCAGCCCAGCATTTT CAWSGAGGLSSAQHF
few TRBJ1-2 15 - TRBV10-3 TGTGCCATCAAAGGAGACAGGATACGGTATGGTGGCTACACCTTC CAIKGDRIRYGGYTF
- TRBJ2-1 11 - TRBV28 TGTGCCAGCCGATCAGCGGGTGTGCAGTTCTTC CASRSAGVQFF
- TRBJ2-7 12 - TRBV27 TGTGCCAGCAGTTTCGTTGGGGCCCCGCTGTACTTC CASSFVGAPLYF
- TRBJ1-2 15 TRBD1 TRBV6-6 TGTGCCAGCAGTTACCGGACAGGGGTTAGCTATGGCTACACCTTC CASSYRTGVSYGYTF
few TRBJ2-7 13 TRBD1 TRBV18 TGTGCCAGCTCGTCCGGGACAGACTACGAGCAGTACTTC CASSSGTDYEQYF
few TRBJ2-7 16 TRBD1 TRBV6-6 TGTGCCAGCAGTTACTGGTTGGGACAGGGATACTACGAGCAGTACTTC CASSYWLGQGYYEQYF
- TRBJ2-2 16 TRBD2 TRBV7-3 TGTGCCAGCAGCCCAGGACTAGCGGGAGCCCCCGGGGAGCTGTTTTTT CASSPGLAGAPGELFF
few TRBJ1-2 15 - TRBV7-2 TGTGCCAGCAGCTTAGCGGCAGGCCGGTCCTATGGCTACACCTTC CASSLAAGRSYGYTF
- TRBJ2-3 16 - TRBV19 TGTGCCAGTAGTATTGGGGGGGGCACTAGCACAGATACGCAGTATTTT CASSIGGGTSTDTQYF
- TRBJ2-1 17 TRBD2 TRBV11-1 TGTGCCAGCAGCCCGCGGGGACTAGCGGGGATGTATAATGAGCAGTTCTTC CASSPRGLAGMYNEQFF
- TRBJ2-7 15 - TRBV18 TGTGCCAGCTCCCCCACCGGACAGACCTCCTACGAGCAGTACTTC CASSPTGQTSYEQYF
few TRBJ2-7 17 - TRBV9 TGTGCCAGCAGCGTAGGGGACGGGAGATGGACCTCCTACGAGCAGTACTTC CASSVGDGRWTSYEQYF
- TRBJ2-3 15 TRBD1 TRBV4-2 TGTGCCAGCAGCCTTAAACAGGGGCACACAGATACGCAGTATTTT CASSLKQGHTDTQYF